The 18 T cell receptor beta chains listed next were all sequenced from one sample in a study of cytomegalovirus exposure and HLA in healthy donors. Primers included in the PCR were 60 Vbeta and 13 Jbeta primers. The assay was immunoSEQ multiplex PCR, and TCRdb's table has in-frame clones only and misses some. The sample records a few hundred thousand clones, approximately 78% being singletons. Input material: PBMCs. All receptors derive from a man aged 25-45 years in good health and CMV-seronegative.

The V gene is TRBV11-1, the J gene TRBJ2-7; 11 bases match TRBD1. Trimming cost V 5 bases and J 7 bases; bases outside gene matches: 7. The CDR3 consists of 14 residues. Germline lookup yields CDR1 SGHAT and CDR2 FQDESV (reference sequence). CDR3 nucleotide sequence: TGTGCCAGCAGCCTGGTCGGGACAGGGGGTGAGCAGTACTTC. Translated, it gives CASSLVGTGGEQYF.

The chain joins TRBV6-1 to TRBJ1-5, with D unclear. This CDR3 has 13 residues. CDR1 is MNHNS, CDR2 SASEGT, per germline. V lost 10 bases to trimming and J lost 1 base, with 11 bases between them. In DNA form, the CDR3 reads TGTGCCACCGAGACTGTCAGCAATCAGCCCCAGCATTTT. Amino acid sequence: CATETVSNQPQHF.

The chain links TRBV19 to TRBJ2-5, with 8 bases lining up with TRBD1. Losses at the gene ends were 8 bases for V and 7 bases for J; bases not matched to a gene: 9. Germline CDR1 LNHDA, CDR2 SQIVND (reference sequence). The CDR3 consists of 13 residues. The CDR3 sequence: CASQTDRDGTQYF. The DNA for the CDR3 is TGTGCCAGTCAAACGGACAGGGATGGGACCCAGTACTTC.

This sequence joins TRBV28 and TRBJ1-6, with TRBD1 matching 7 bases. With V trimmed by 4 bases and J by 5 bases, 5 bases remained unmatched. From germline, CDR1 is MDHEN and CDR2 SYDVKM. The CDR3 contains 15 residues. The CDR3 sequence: CASSYPRGNNSPLHF. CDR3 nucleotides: TGTGCCAGCAGTTACCCCAGGGGGAATAATTCACCCCTCCACTTT.

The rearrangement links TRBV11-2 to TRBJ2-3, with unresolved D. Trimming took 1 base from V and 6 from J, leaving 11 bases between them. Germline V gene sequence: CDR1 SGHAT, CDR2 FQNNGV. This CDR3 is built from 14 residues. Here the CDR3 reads CASSLGARPDTQYF. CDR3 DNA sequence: TGTGCCAGCAGCTTAGGAGCCAGGCCGGATACGCAGTATTTT.

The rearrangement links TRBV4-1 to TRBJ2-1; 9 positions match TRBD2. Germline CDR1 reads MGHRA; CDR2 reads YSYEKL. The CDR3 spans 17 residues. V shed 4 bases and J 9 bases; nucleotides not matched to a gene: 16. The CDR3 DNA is TGCGCCAGCAGCCTCATAGCGGGGGTTCCCCGGGAAGGTGAGCAGTTCTTC. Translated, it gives CASSLIAGVPREGEQFF.

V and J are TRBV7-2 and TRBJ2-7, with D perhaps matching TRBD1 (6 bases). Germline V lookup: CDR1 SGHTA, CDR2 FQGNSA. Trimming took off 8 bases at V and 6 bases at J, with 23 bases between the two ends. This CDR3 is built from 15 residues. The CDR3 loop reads CASAEGGEHWSEQYF. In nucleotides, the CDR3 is TGTGCCAGCGCCGAAGGGGGAGAACACTGGTCCGAGCAGTACTTC.

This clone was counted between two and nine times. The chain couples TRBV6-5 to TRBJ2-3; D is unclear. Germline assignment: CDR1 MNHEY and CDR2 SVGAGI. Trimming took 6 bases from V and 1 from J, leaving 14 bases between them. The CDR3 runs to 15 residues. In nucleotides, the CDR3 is TGTGCCAGCAGCTCCACGGCCGAGGGCACAGATACGCAGTATTTT. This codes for CASSSTAEGTDTQYF.

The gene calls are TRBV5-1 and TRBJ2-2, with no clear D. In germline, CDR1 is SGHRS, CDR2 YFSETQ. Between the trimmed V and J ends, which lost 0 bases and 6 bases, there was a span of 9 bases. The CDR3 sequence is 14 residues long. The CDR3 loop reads CASSLDGRAGELFF. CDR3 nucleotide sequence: TGCGCCAGCAGCTTGGATGGTCGGGCCGGGGAGCTGTTTTTT. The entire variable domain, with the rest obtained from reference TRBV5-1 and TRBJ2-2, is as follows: KAGVTQTPRYLIKTRGQQVTLSCSPISGHRSVSWYQQTPGQGLQFLFEYFSETQRNKGNFPGRFSGRQFSNSRSEMNVSTLELGDSALYLCASSLDGRAGELFFGEGSRLTVL.

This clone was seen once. Here the CDR3 reads CASSLSSGGINTGELFF. The DNA for the CDR3 is TGCGCCAGCAGCTTAAGTAGCGGGGGCATTAACACCGGGGAGCTGTTTTTT. V usage is TRBV5-1 and J usage is TRBJ2-2, with TRBD2 identical over 9 bases. The CDR3 runs to 17 residues. V trimming: 2 bases; J trimming: 2 bases; junction bases outside the gene matches: 7. In germline, CDR1 is SGHRS, CDR2 YFSETQ. Using reference TRBV5-1 and TRBJ2-2 for the parts outside the CDR3, the full variable domain is KAGVTQTPRYLIKTRGQQVTLSCSPISGHRSVSWYQQTPGQGLQFLFEYFSETQRNKGNFPGRFSGRQFSNSRSEMNVSTLELGDSALYLCASSLSSGGINTGELFFGEGSRLTVL.

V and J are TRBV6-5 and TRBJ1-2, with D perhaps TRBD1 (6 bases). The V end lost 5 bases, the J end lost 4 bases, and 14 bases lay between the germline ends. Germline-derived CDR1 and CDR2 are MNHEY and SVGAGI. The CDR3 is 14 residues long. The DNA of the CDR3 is TGTGCCAGCAGTCCTACCAGGGGTGTCTATGGCTACACCTTC. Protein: CASSPTRGVYGYTF.

CDR3 nucleotide sequence: TGCGCCAGCAGCAGGCAACAGGGAGACACTGAAGCTTTCTTT. Its translation is CASSRQQGDTEAFF. This chain links TRBV5-1 with TRBJ1-1, with D perhaps matching TRBD1 (6 bases). The V end was cut by 4 bases, the J end by 3 bases, with 13 bases between. CDR1 is SGHRS, CDR2 YFSETQ, per germline. CDR3 length: 14 amino acids.

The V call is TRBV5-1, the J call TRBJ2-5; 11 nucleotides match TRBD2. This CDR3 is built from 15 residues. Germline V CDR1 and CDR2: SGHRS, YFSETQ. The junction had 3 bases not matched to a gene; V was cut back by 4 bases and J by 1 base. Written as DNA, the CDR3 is TGCGCCAGCAGCCGTACTAGCGGGGGCCAAGAGACCCAGTACTTC. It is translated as CASSRTSGGQETQYF.

This CDR3 is CASNGDSLYGYTF. The CDR3 DNA reads as TGTGCCAGCAACGGGGACAGCCTTTATGGCTACACCTTC. The chain uses TRBV6-6 and TRBJ1-2; 7 bases line up with TRBD1. Trimming removed 7 bases from V and 5 bases from J; junction bases left unmatched: 7. The V gene's germline CDR1 is MNHNY and CDR2 SVGAGI (reference sequence). This CDR3 comprises 13 residues.

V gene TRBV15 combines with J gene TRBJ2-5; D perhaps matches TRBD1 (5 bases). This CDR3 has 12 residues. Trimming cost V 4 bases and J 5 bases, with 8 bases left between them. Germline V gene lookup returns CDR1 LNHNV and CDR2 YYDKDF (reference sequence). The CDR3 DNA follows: TGTGCCACCAGCAAGGGGCGCGAGACCCAGTACTTC. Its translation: CATSKGRETQYF.

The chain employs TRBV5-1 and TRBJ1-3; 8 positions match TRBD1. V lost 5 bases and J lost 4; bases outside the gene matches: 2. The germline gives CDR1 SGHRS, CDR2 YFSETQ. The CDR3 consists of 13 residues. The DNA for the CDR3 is TGCGCCAGCAGACGACAGGGGGGAAACACCATATATTTT. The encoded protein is CASRRQGGNTIYF.

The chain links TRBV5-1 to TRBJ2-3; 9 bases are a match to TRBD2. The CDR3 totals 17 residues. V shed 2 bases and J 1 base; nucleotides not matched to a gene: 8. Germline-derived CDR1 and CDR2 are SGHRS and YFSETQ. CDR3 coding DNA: TGCGCCAGCAGCTTAGGATCGGCTAGCGGGGGCACAGATACGCAGTATTTT. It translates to CASSLGSASGGTDTQYF.

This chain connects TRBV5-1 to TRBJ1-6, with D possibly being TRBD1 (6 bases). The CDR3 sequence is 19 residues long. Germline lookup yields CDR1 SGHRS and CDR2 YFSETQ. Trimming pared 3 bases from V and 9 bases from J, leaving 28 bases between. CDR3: CASSYGDSRERGRASPLHF. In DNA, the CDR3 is TGCGCCAGCAGCTACGGGGATTCGCGCGAAAGGGGGAGGGCTTCACCCCTCCACTTT.